Following are 13 T cell receptor beta chains from one sample sequenced in a study of cytomegalovirus exposure and HLA in healthy donors. PCR used 60 Vbeta primers and 13 Jbeta primers. TCRdb keeps only in-frame clones here, not all; method: immunoSEQ multiplex PCR. The sample comprises under 200,000 clones, roughly 76% of which are singletons, and about 2% rests with the top ten. Sequencing was done on a sample of PBMCs. The receptor source for this set is a male donor in good health and CMV-seronegative.

The chain uses TRBV5-5 and TRBJ1-1; a weak D match, TRBD1 (5 bases). The CDR3 has 15 amino acids. Germline CDR1 and CDR2: SGHKS and YYEKEE (reference sequence). V was cut by 4 bases and J by 1 base, with 14 bases left in between. The chain's CDR3 is CASSPNPTENTEAFF. The CDR3 DNA sequence: TGTGCCAGCAGCCCAAATCCGACAGAGAACACTGAAGCTTTCTTT.

The genes are TRBV7-8 and TRBJ2-7; D remains unclear. This CDR3 has 13 amino acids. Trimming took 5 bases from V and 2 from J, leaving 10 bases between them. The germline V gene encodes CDR1 SGHVS and CDR2 FQNEAQ. CDR3 sequence (DNA): TGTGCCAGCAGCCCTCGACTGGCCTACGAGCAGTACTTC. It translates to CASSPRLAYEQYF.

The chain recombines TRBV5-3 with TRBJ1-1, with a weak D call TRBD1 (5 bases). TRBV5-3 is marked as an open reading frame, function uncertain. The CDR3 loop spans 14 amino acids. Trimming removed 8 bases at V and 5 bases at J, with 19 bases between. The CDR3: CASSLKSGETEAFF. CDR3 sequence (DNA): TGTGCCAGTAGTCTCAAGTCGGGGGAAACTGAAGCTTTCTTT.

V is TRBV11-3 and J is TRBJ2-5, with D perhaps matching TRBD1 (5 bases). V lost 1 base, J lost 5 bases, and 14 bases lay in between. This CDR3 is built from 15 residues. Germline V gene lookup returns CDR1 SGHNT and CDR2 YENEEA. CDR3 sequence: CASSLGGTLGETQYF. CDR3 coding DNA: TGTGCCAGCAGCTTAGGGGGCACCTTAGGGGAGACCCAGTACTTC. Supplemented by reference TRBV11-3 and TRBJ2-5, the full variable domain reads EAGVVQSPRYKIIEKKQPVAFWCNPISGHNTLYWYLQNLGQGPELLIRYENEEAVDDSQLPKDRFSAERLKGVDSTLKIQPAELGDSAVYLCASSLGGTLGETQYFGPGTRLLVL.

The chain joins TRBV11-2 to TRBJ2-7; the match to TRBD1 covers 8 bases. The CDR3 loop spans 15 amino acids. Germline V gene sequence: CDR1 SGHAT, CDR2 FQNNGV. The trim removed 8 bases at V and 0 bases at J, leaving 9 bases unmatched. CDR3 loop: CASQGAGPSSYEQYF. The CDR3 DNA follows: TGTGCCAGCCAGGGGGCAGGACCCTCCTCCTACGAGCAGTACTTC.

This clone was found a few times. The chain has TRBV18 and TRBJ2-1, with TRBD1 identical over 7 bases. CDR3 length equals 15 residues. CDR1 is KGHSH and CDR2 is LQKENI in the germline V gene. After removal of 1 base from V and 9 bases from J, the junction contained 9 bases not matched to a gene. The DNA for the CDR3 is TGTGCCAGCTCACCACGGACAGGTTTTTTAGTTGAGCAGTTCTTC. Amino acid sequence: CASSPRTGFLVEQFF.

This chain joins TRBV7-8 and TRBJ2-7; the D gene is possibly TRBD1 (6 bases). With 1 base removed from V and 4 bases from J, the gap between germline ends came to 8 bases. Germline CDR1 reads SGHVS; CDR2 reads FQNEAQ. This CDR3 has 13 residues. The CDR3, as DNA: TGTGCCAGCAGCTTAGGGGGGCTGTACGAGCAGTACTTC. Protein: CASSLGGLYEQYF.

The V call is TRBV27, the J call TRBJ2-7; TRBD2 is a possible D gene (5 bases). This CDR3 comprises 13 residues. CDR1 and CDR2 from the germline V gene are MNHEY and SMNVEV (reference sequence). Trimming took 2 bases from V and 7 from J, leaving 12 bases between them. CDR3 in amino acids: CASSLGPSGEQYF. The CDR3, as DNA: TGTGCCAGCAGTTTAGGTCCTTCGGGGGAGCAGTACTTC.

The gene calls are TRBV7-6 and TRBJ2-1, with TRBD2 matching over 11 bases. The CDR3 totals 15 residues. Germline V gene lookup returns CDR1 SGHVS and CDR2 FNYEAQ. Losses at the gene ends were 5 bases for V and 9 bases for J; bases not matched to a gene: 9. CDR3 DNA sequence: TGTGCCAGCAGCCTAAACCCCGGACTAGCGGGTGAGCAGTTCTTC. Encoded protein: CASSLNPGLAGEQFF.

This chain uses TRBV25-1 with TRBJ2-1, with D perhaps matching TRBD2 (5 bases). The CDR3 sequence is 16 residues long. Germline V lookup: CDR1 MGHDK, CDR2 SYGVNS. Trimming cost V 6 bases and J 1 base, with 16 bases left between them. Here the CDR3 reads CASRAWASPSYNEQFF. The DNA for the CDR3 is TGTGCCAGCAGGGCTTGGGCTAGCCCTTCCTACAATGAGCAGTTCTTC. Based on the CDR3 plus reference TRBV25-1 and TRBJ2-1, the full variable domain is EADIYQTPRYLVIGTGKKITLECSQTMGHDKMYWYQQDPGMELHLIHYSYGVNSTEKGDLSSESTVSRIRTEHFPLTLESARPSHTSQYLCASRAWASPSYNEQFFGPGTRLTVL.

The rearrangement uses TRBV29-1 and TRBJ2-5; 11 bases are shared with TRBD1. V was pared by 6 bases and J by 7 bases, with 7 bases of the junction left unmatched. CDR3 length: 13 amino acids. The germline CDR1 and CDR2 sequences are SQVTM and ANQGSEA. Here the CDR3 DNA reads TGCAGCGTGGGGACAGGGGGTATGATGACCCAGTACTTC. It yields the protein CSVGTGGMMTQYF.

The rearrangement uses TRBV19 and TRBJ2-1, with 8 bases aligning to TRBD2. The ends lost 6 bases at V and 6 bases at J; junction bases unmatched: 7. This CDR3 is built from 14 residues. Germline V gene lookup returns CDR1 LNHDA and CDR2 SQIVND (reference sequence). CDR3 in DNA: TGTGCCAGTAGGGGCGGGGGGCCGTCCAATGAGCAGTTCTTC. Its protein is CASRGGGPSNEQFF.

The chain has TRBV7-2 and TRBJ2-7, with no clear D. The CDR3 runs to 14 residues. Germline-derived CDR1 and CDR2 are SGHTA and FQGNSA. The V and J ends lost 1 base and 2 bases respectively, with 9 bases between them. CDR3 bases: TGTGCCAGCAGCTTAGTCCCAGAAACCTACGAGCAGTACTTC. Amino acid sequence: CASSLVPETYEQYF.